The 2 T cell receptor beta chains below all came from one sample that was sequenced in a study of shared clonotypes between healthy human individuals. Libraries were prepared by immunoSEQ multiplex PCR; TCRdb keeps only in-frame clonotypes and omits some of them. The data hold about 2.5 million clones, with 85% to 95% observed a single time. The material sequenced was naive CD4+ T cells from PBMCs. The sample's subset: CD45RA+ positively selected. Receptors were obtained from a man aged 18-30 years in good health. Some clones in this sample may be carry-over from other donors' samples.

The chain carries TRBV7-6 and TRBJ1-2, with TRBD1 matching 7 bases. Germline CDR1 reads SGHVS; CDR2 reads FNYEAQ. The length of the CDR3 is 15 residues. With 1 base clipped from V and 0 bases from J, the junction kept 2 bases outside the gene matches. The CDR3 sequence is CASSLEGTANYGYTF. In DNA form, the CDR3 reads TGTGCCAGCAGCTTAGAAGGGACAGCTAACTATGGCTACACCTTC. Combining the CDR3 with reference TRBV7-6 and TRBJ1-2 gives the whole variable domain GAGVSQSPRYKVTKRGQDVALRCDPISGHVSLYWYRQALGQGPEFLTYFNYEAQQDKSGLPNDRFSAERPEGSISTLTIQRTEQRDSAMYRCASSLEGTANYGYTFGSGTRLTVV.

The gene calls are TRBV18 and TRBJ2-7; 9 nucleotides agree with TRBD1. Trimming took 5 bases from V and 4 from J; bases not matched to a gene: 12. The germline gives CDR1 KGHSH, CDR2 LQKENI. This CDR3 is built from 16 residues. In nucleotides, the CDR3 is TGTGCCAGCTCAACAGCCGGGGGGACAGGGATGTACGAGCAGTACTTC. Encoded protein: CASSTAGGTGMYEQYF.